A selection of T cell receptor beta chains follows, all from one sample in a study of T-cell reconstitution after alpha-beta-depleted transplantation in children. TCRdb re-derived calls from the PCR reads in MiXCR, one entry per CDR3 protein. This sample has about 980,000 distinct CDR3 sequences, with roughly 29% found just once. Sequenced material: PBMCs, mostly from graft donor cells, taken 360 days after TCRalphabeta/CD19-depleted stem cell transplant. The receptors here all came from a boy in the first two years of life who had a stem cell transplant for SCID, so the T cells may come from the graft donor. Both conserved end residues are part of each CDR3. Fields, in order: clone size, D gene, J gene, V gene, CDR3 protein, CDR3 DNA. A D gene is named only where the DNA matches it firmly. Where a row states a size, it is once, few, many or the class of an expanded clone; other rows omit it.

abundance: few
d_gene: .
j_gene: TRBJ2-7
v_gene: TRBV20-1
CDR3aa: CSAEPGPFQYF
CDR3nt: TGCAGTGCCGAGCCCGGACCATTTCAGTACTTC

abundance: few
d_gene: TRBD1
j_gene: TRBJ2-2
v_gene: TRBV6-5
CDR3aa: CASSTGLGQSNTGELFF
CDR3nt: TGTGCCAGCAGTACTGGTCTGGGACAGTCGAACACCGGGGAGCTGTTTTTT

abundance: once
d_gene: TRBD1
j_gene: TRBJ1-5
v_gene: TRBV12-3/TRBV12-4
CDR3aa: CASSYDRGGSQPQHF
CDR3nt: TGTGCCAGCAGTTACGACAGGGGTGGGAGTCAGCCCCAGCATTTT

abundance: .
d_gene: TRBD1
j_gene: TRBJ2-3
v_gene: TRBV3-1
CDR3aa: CASSPLPTGSATDTQYF
CDR3nt: TGTGCCAGCAGCCCGCTCCCGACAGGGTCCGCGACAGATACGCAGTATTTT

abundance: few
d_gene: TRBD1
j_gene: TRBJ2-1
v_gene: TRBV20-1
CDR3aa: CSARVTGDNEQFF
CDR3nt: TGCAGTGCTAGAGTTACAGGGGACAATGAGCAGTTCTTC

abundance: .
d_gene: TRBD1
j_gene: TRBJ2-4
v_gene: TRBV10-3
CDR3aa: CAISDRTGGLNIQYF
CDR3nt: TGTGCCATCAGTGACAGGACAGGGGGCTTAAACATTCAGTACTTC

abundance: .
d_gene: .
j_gene: TRBJ2-1
v_gene: TRBV29-1
CDR3aa: CSVWRDHEQFF
CDR3nt: TGCAGCGTTTGGAGGGACCATGAGCAGTTCTTC

abundance: .
d_gene: TRBD1
j_gene: TRBJ1-2
v_gene: TRBV6-2/TRBV6-3
CDR3aa: CASSYLSGTGRYGYTF
CDR3nt: TGTGCCAGCAGTTACTTATCCGGGACAGGGAGATATGGCTACACCTTC

abundance: few
d_gene: TRBD2
j_gene: TRBJ2-1
v_gene: TRBV5-1
CDR3aa: CASSLGNGRGYNEQFF
CDR3nt: TGCGCCAGCAGCTTGGGGAATGGGCGGGGGTACAATGAGCAGTTCTTC

abundance: .
d_gene: .
j_gene: TRBJ2-7
v_gene: TRBV24-1
CDR3aa: CATSLGTPYEQYF
CDR3nt: TGTGCCACCAGCCTAGGGACCCCATACGAGCAGTACTTC

abundance: once
d_gene: .
j_gene: TRBJ2-7
v_gene: TRBV11-3
CDR3aa: CASSLGGEGSYDEQYF
CDR3nt: TGTGCCAGCAGCTTAGGGGGCGAGGGAAGTTACGACGAGCAGTACTTC

abundance: .
d_gene: .
j_gene: TRBJ1-5
v_gene: TRBV5-1
CDR3aa: CASSLEPSSTGGNQPQHF
CDR3nt: TGCGCCAGCAGCTTGGAGCCCTCGTCGACAGGAGGTAATCAGCCCCAGCATTTT

abundance: few
d_gene: .
j_gene: TRBJ1-6
v_gene: TRBV12-3/TRBV12-4
CDR3aa: CASSLSADSPLHF
CDR3nt: TGTGCCAGCAGTTTGTCGGCGGATTCACCCCTCCACTTT

abundance: few
d_gene: .
j_gene: TRBJ2-3
v_gene: TRBV7-8
CDR3aa: CASSLVRGVVSSTDTQYF
CDR3nt: TGTGCCAGCAGCTTAGTTCGAGGAGTAGTCTCTAGCACAGATACGCAGTATTTT

abundance: few
d_gene: TRBD2
j_gene: TRBJ2-3
v_gene: TRBV15
CDR3aa: CATSRGGGGSTDTQYF
CDR3nt: TGTGCCACCAGCAGAGGTGGCGGGGGGTCCACAGATACGCAGTATTTT

abundance: .
d_gene: .
j_gene: TRBJ2-3
v_gene: TRBV15
CDR3aa: CATSRGSGETDTQYF
CDR3nt: TGTGCCACCAGCAGAGGGTCGGGGGAAACAGATACGCAGTATTTT

abundance: .
d_gene: TRBD1
j_gene: TRBJ2-5
v_gene: TRBV11-2
CDR3aa: CASSRVGQGLGETQYF
CDR3nt: TGTGCCAGCAGCCGAGTTGGACAGGGGCTGGGAGAGACCCAGTACTTC

abundance: .
d_gene: TRBD2
j_gene: TRBJ2-1
v_gene: TRBV3-1
CDR3aa: CASSGQGSGGMGSYNEQFF
CDR3nt: TGTGCCAGCAGCGGGCAGGGCAGCGGGGGAATGGGGTCCTACAATGAGCAGTTCTTC

abundance: .
d_gene: .
j_gene: TRBJ1-1
v_gene: TRBV12-3/TRBV12-4
CDR3aa: CASSPSGRGAFF
CDR3nt: TGTGCCAGCAGTCCGAGCGGACGTGGGGCTTTCTTT

abundance: .
d_gene: .
j_gene: TRBJ2-3
v_gene: TRBV20-1
CDR3aa: CSADNTQGGGTDTQYF
CDR3nt: TGCAGTGCTGACAATACACAGGGAGGGGGCACAGATACGCAGTATTTT

abundance: .
d_gene: .
j_gene: TRBJ2-5
v_gene: TRBV4-1
CDR3aa: CASSQFPRETQYF
CDR3nt: TGCGCCAGCAGCCAGTTCCCCCGGGAGACCCAGTACTTC

abundance: .
d_gene: .
j_gene: TRBJ2-5
v_gene: TRBV3-1
CDR3aa: CASMPRGRGETQYF
CDR3nt: TGTGCCAGCATGCCTCGGGGGCGAGGAGAGACCCAGTACTTC

abundance: .
d_gene: .
j_gene: TRBJ1-2
v_gene: TRBV2
CDR3aa: CASSKIATEHGYTF
CDR3nt: TGTGCCAGCAGCAAAATAGCGACAGAACATGGCTACACCTTC

abundance: .
d_gene: .
j_gene: TRBJ2-7
v_gene: TRBV20-1
CDR3aa: CSARDYIKTRDYEQYF
CDR3nt: TGCAGTGCTAGAGATTATATAAAAACCAGGGACTACGAGCAGTACTTC

abundance: .
d_gene: TRBD1
j_gene: TRBJ2-1
v_gene: TRBV7-9
CDR3aa: CASTTYRGRNNEQFF
CDR3nt: TGTGCCAGCACCACATACAGGGGCCGCAACAATGAGCAGTTCTTC